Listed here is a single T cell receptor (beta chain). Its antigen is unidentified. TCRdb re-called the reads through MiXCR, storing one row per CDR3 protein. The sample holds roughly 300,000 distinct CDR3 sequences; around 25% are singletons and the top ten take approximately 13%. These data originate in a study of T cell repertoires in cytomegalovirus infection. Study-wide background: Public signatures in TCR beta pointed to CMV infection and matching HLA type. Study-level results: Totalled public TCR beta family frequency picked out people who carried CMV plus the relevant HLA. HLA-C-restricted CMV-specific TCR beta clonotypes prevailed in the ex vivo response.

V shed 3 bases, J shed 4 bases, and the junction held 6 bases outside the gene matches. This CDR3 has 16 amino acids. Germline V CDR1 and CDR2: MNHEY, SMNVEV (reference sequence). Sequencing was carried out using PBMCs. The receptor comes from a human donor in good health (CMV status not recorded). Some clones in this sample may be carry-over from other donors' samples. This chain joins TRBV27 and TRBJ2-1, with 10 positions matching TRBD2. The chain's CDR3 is CASSFVGLAEYNEQFF. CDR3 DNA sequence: TGTGCCAGCAGTTTTGTAGGACTAGCGGAATACAATGAGCAGTTCTTC.